This is a list of T cell receptor beta chains from one sample in a study of blood T cell repertoires in COVID-19. Assay: immunoSEQ multiplex PCR; the TCRdb copy retains only in-frame clones and omits some. The repertoire includes about 70,000 clones, approximately 89% of them detected once, and around 2.6% sits in the top ten. Sequencing was carried out using peripheral blood. These receptors all come from a man aged 50 or older with COVID-19, enrolled during active disease. The CDR3 runs from the conserved cysteine through the conserved F or W. D genes are given only for firm matches. The size field is filled for only some rows; it gives once, few, many or a size class.

d_gene,j_gene,abundance,v_gene,CDR3aa,CDR3nt
-,TRBJ2-3,-,TRBV5-1,CASSTGSLTDTQYF,TGCGCCAGCAGCACCGGGTCCCTCACAGATACGCAGTATTTT
-,TRBJ2-7,-,TRBV18,CASSNGLDRNGEQYF,TGTGCCAGCTCCAACGGATTAGACAGGAACGGAGAGCAGTACTTC
-,TRBJ2-1,once,TRBV19,CASSIEGPGDEQFF,TGTGCCAGTAGTATTGAGGGTCCCGGCGATGAGCAGTTCTTC
-,TRBJ2-2,-,TRBV6-5,CASGRTMNTGELFF,TGTGCCAGCGGGCGGACTATGAACACCGGGGAGCTGTTTTTT
TRBD2,TRBJ2-1,-,TRBV19,CASSGGLAGYEQFF,TGTGCCAGTAGTGGGGGACTAGCGGGGTATGAGCAGTTCTTC
TRBD1,TRBJ2-5,-,TRBV6-5,CASSSTGGRETQYF,TGTGCCAGCAGTTCGACAGGGGGCAGGGAGACCCAGTACTTC
TRBD1,TRBJ1-1,-,TRBV19,CASSNRQGWTEAFF,TGTGCCAGTAGTAACCGACAGGGATGGACTGAAGCTTTCTTT
-,TRBJ1-1,-,TRBV6-6,CASSYSQKTEAFF,TGTGCCAGCAGTTACTCGCAGAAGACTGAAGCTTTCTTT
-,TRBJ2-1,-,TRBV7-8,CASSLPGVQFNEQFF,TGTGCCAGCAGCCTCCCCGGGGTACAGTTTAATGAGCAGTTCTTC
TRBD2,TRBJ2-7,-,TRBV7-2,CASSLASGSYEQYF,TGTGCCAGCAGCTTAGCCAGCGGGAGTTACGAGCAGTACTTC
-,TRBJ2-7,-,TRBV13,CASSFRLVGEQYF,TGTGCCAGCAGCTTCCGACTAGTCGGCGAGCAGTACTTC
-,TRBJ1-1,-,TRBV30,CAWSGRPGGTEAFF,TGTGCCTGGAGTGGACGCCCGGGGGGCACTGAAGCTTTCTTT
TRBD1,TRBJ1-3,-,TRBV11-2,CASSSRQGGGNTIYF,TGTGCCAGCAGCTCGAGACAGGGTGGTGGAAACACCATATATTTT
-,TRBJ2-3,-,TRBV27,CASSSLDLPSTDTQYF,TGTGCCAGCAGTTCTCTAGACCTGCCTAGCACAGATACGCAGTATTTT
TRBD2,TRBJ2-1,once,TRBV4-1,CASSQDLAGYNEQFF,TGCGCCAGCAGCCAAGATCTAGCGGGTTACAATGAGCAGTTCTTC
-,TRBJ2-3,-,TRBV30,CAWSAGESFGTDTQYF,TGTGCCTGGAGTGCTGGAGAATCGTTTGGAACAGATACGCAGTATTTT
-,TRBJ2-1,-,TRBV28,CASSFSSGANEQFF,TGTGCCAGCAGTTTTAGTAGCGGAGCAAATGAGCAGTTCTTC
TRBD1,TRBJ1-1,-,TRBV5-1,CASRLQGDNTEAFF,TGCGCCAGCAGGCTACAGGGGGACAACACTGAAGCTTTCTTT
TRBD1,TRBJ2-1,-,TRBV15,CATSRRGQNNEQFF,TGTGCCACCAGCAGAAGGGGACAGAACAATGAGCAGTTCTTC
-,TRBJ2-2,few,TRBV27,CASSLSAIGFSNTGELFF,TGTGCCAGCAGTTTAAGCGCCATCGGATTTTCGAACACCGGGGAGCTGTTTTTT
-,TRBJ2-3,-,TRBV20-1,CSARTGDTQYF,TGCAGTGCTAGGACGGGAGATACGCAGTATTTT
-,TRBJ2-5,-,TRBV6-5,CASSQTVTQETQYF,TGTGCCAGCAGTCAGACAGTGACCCAAGAGACCCAGTACTTC
TRBD1,TRBJ1-2,-,TRBV6-4,CASSPTSTGIQGYTF,TGTGCCAGCAGCCCAACCTCGACAGGGATACAGGGCTACACCTTC
-,TRBJ2-2,-,TRBV9,CASSAVGPGTGELFF,TGTGCCAGCAGCGCAGTAGGGCCAGGGACCGGGGAGCTGTTTTTT
TRBD2,TRBJ2-1,-,TRBV2,CASSQAGGPYNEQFF,TGTGCCAGCAGCCAAGCGGGAGGGCCCTACAATGAGCAGTTCTTC
-,TRBJ2-2,few,TRBV6-4,CASSEEVTGELFF,TGTGCCAGCAGTGAGGAGGTTACCGGGGAGCTGTTTTTT
-,TRBJ1-1,-,TRBV7-9,CASSLEVGGNTEAFF,TGTGCCAGCAGCTTAGAGGTGGGGGGAAACACTGAAGCTTTCTTT
TRBD1,TRBJ1-5,-,TRBV19,CASSTPARGNNQPQHF,TGTGCCAGTAGTACCCCCGCCAGGGGGAACAATCAGCCCCAGCATTTT
-,TRBJ2-1,-,TRBV12-5,CASGRMGPNEQFF,TGTGCTAGTGGTCGAATGGGGCCCAATGAGCAGTTCTTC